This TCR beta chain was observed in a study of siplizumab effects on memory and regulatory T cells. With respect to this clone: Its antigen remains unidentified.

CDR3 length equals 17 residues. Germline V gene data show CDR1 as ENHRY and CDR2 as SYGVKD. The V and J ends lost 0 bases and 6 bases respectively, with 21 bases between them. Sequenced by immunoSEQ multiplex PCR; TCRdb stores in-frame clones only, minus some. This table has about 100,000 clones, about 91% appearing once. Study conclusions and caveats: Siplizumab conditions gave an average of around 65% Treg-derived mappable alloreactive CD4+ clones, versus 25% to 30% for controls. Siplizumab caused a significant drop in alloreactive sequences traceable to unstimulated CD4+ memory cells. Unstimulated subsets accounted for the mapping of only a minor share of the clones that were alloreactive. Tregs that proliferated in siplizumab cultures did not have their suppressive function confirmed.

V gene TRBV10-3 combines with J gene TRBJ2-7, with D possibly matching TRBD2 (6 bases). The sequenced material came from CD4+ T cells sorted from blood. The sequence was collected from a human donor in good health. The CDR3 loop is CAISESLGPGRSVEQYF. Written as DNA, the CDR3 is TGTGCCATCAGTGAGTCGCTAGGTCCGGGGAGGAGTGTCGAGCAGTACTTC.